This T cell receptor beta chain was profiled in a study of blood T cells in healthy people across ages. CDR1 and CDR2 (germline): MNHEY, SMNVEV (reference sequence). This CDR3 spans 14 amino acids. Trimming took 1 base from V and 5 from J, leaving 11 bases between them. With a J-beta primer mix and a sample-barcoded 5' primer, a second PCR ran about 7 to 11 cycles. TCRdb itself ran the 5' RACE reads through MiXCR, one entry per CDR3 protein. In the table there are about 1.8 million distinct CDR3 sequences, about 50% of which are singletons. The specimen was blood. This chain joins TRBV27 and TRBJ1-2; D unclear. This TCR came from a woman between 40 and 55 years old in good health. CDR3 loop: CASSLYPDSYGYTF. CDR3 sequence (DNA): TGTGCCAGCAGTTTATATCCAGACTCTTATGGCTACACCTTC.